The 11 T cell receptor beta chains listed next were all sequenced from one sample in a study of human T cells and chemical hapten exposure. TCRdb recomputed calls from the RACE reads with MiXCR, one row per CDR3 protein. Among more than 95,000 distinct CDR3 sequences listed, less than 40% were seen once. Time point meaning: patch test 3, about 24 weeks after DPC sensitization. Treatment indicated: therapeutic diphenylcyclopropenone sensitization with weekly scalp DPC. The source was whole blood, collected in connection with sensitization to the hapten diphenylcyclopropenone (DPC). Receptors were obtained from a man between 35 and 55 years old with alopecia areata. Some clones in this sample may be carry-over from other donors' samples.

V usage is TRBV12-5 and J usage is TRBJ2-1; D possibly matches TRBD1 or TRBD2 (5 bases each). The V gene lost 7 bases and the J gene lost 11 bases, with 12 bases spanning the gap. The CDR3 is 11 amino acids. Germline V gene lookup returns CDR1 LGHNT and CDR2 FRNRAP. The CDR3 coding sequence is TGTGCTAGTGCCTCGGGGCTTAAGCAGTTCTTC. Translated: CASASGLKQFF.

The genes are TRBV4-1 and TRBJ2-2; D is unclear. Germline assignment: CDR1 MGHRA and CDR2 YSYEKL. Trimming shortened V by 2 bases and J by 4 bases, and 5 bases separated the two germline ends. The CDR3 has 13 residues. The CDR3 loop is CASSQPSTGELFF. The CDR3 region has the DNA TGCGCCAGCAGCCAACCTAGCACCGGGGAGCTGTTTTTT.

The chain has TRBV20-1 and TRBJ2-7; TRBD1 agrees at 7 bases. CDR1 and CDR2 from the germline V gene are DFQATT and SNEGSKA (reference sequence). V lost 5 bases, J lost 3 bases, and 7 bases stayed unmatched. The CDR3 totals 13 residues. The CDR3 DNA sequence: TGCAGTGCTTGGGACAGATCGATCTACGAGCAGTACTTC. This sequence encodes CSAWDRSIYEQYF.

This clonotype was seen a handful of times. The rearrangement uses TRBV20-1 and TRBJ1-2; tentative D call: TRBD1 (6 bases). Germline-derived CDR1 and CDR2 are DFQATT and SNEGSKA (reference sequence). Trimming pared 5 bases from V and 3 bases from J, leaving 10 bases between. The CDR3 runs to 12 residues. The CDR3 DNA is TGCAGTGCTCCCCCAGGGGACTATGGCTACACCTTC. Protein product: CSAPPGDYGYTF.

The chain employs TRBV7-9 and TRBJ1-4, with 7 bases aligning to TRBD1. The CDR3 consists of 17 residues. Germline V CDR1 and CDR2: SEHNR, FQNEAQ (reference sequence). J was trimmed by 2 bases and V by 5 bases; bases with no gene match: 11. The CDR3 region is CASSKQGRLATNEKLFF. CDR3 sequence (DNA): TGTGCCAGCAGCAAACAGGGGCGGTTGGCGACTAATGAAAAACTGTTTTTT.

This rearrangement joins TRBV20-1 to TRBJ2-7; D is undetermined. From germline, CDR1 is DFQATT and CDR2 SNEGSKA (reference sequence). CDR3 length: 13 residues. V was pared by 1 base and J by 2 bases, with 9 bases between. CDR3 amino acids: CSARVAGPYEQYF. Here the CDR3 DNA reads TGCAGTGCTAGAGTGGCTGGCCCCTACGAGCAGTACTTC.

This clonotype turned up a few times. In DNA form, the CDR3 reads TGTGCCAGCAGTTTAGGGCCAGCGGGGATACAAGAGACCCAGTACTTC. This encodes CASSLGPAGIQETQYF. This rearrangement joins TRBV12-3 or TRBV12-4 to TRBJ2-5; 7 bases fit TRBD2. The CDR3 totals 16 residues. V dropped 1 base and J dropped 2; count of bases not matched to a gene: 7.

The gene calls are TRBV7-2 and TRBJ1-4; tentative D call: TRBD1 (5 bases). Trimming removed 4 bases from V and 0 bases from J, with 9 bases in between. Germline V gene data show CDR1 as SGHTA and CDR2 as FQGNSA. The CDR3 covers 15 residues. CDR3: CASSSDSATNEKLFF. CDR3 sequence (DNA): TGTGCCAGCAGCTCCGACAGTGCAACTAATGAAAAACTGTTTTTT. Full variable domain (outside the CDR3, taken from reference TRBV7-2 and TRBJ1-4): GAGVSQSPSNKVTEKGKDVELRCDPISGHTALYWYRQSLGQGLEFLIYFQGNSAPDKSGLPSDRFSAERTGGSVSTLTIQRTQQEDSAVYLCASSSDSATNEKLFFGSGTQLSVL.

This chain links TRBV12-3 or TRBV12-4 with TRBJ2-2; TRBD2 agrees at 7 bases. The CDR3 covers 15 residues. The V and J ends lost 2 bases and 8 bases, in that order; junction bases with no gene match: 8. The CDR3 DNA is TGTGCCAGCAGTTTATACAAAGCGGGATCAGGGGAGCTGTTTTTT. Its protein product is CASSLYKAGSGELFF.

The V call is TRBV20-1, the J call TRBJ1-5; D is possibly TRBD1 (6 bases). This CDR3 region has 14 residues. CDR1 and CDR2 from the germline V gene are DFQATT and SNEGSKA (reference sequence). V dropped 6 bases and J dropped 3 bases, with 15 bases sitting between them. Here the CDR3 DNA reads TGCAGTGCAGAAACCGGGGGCTACAATCAGCCCCAGCATTTT. Translating it yields CSAETGGYNQPQHF.

The table lists this clonotype with a few counts. The genes are TRBV27 and TRBJ2-1; 12 nucleotides line up with TRBD2. The germline V gene encodes CDR1 MNHEY and CDR2 SMNVEV (reference sequence). CDR3 size: 15 residues. The ends lost 7 bases at V and 6 bases at J; junction bases unmatched: 7. DNA for the CDR3: TGTGCCAGCACCCTCACTAGCGGGAGGACCAATGAGCAGTTCTTC. Translating it yields CASTLTSGRTNEQFF.